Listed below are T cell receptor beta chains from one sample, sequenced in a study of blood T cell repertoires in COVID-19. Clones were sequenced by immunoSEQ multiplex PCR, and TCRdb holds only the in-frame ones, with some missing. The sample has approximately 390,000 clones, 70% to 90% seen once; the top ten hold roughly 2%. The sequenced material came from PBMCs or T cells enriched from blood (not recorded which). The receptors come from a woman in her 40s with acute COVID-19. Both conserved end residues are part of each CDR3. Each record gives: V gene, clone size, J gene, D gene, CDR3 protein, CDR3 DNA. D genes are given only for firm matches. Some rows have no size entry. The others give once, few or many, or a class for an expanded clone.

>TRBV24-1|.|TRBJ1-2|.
CATSDYSDYGYTF
TGTGCCACCAGTGATTATAGCGACTATGGCTACACCTTC
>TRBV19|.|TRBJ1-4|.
CASSLSQGLGEKLFF
TGTGCCAGTAGTTTATCTCAGGGCCTGGGTGAAAAACTGTTTTTT
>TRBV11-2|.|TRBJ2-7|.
CASRLNRVEQYF
TGTGCCAGCAGGCTGAACAGGGTCGAGCAGTACTTC
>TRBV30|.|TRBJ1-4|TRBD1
CAWSLGQGARGEKLFF
TGTGCCTGGAGTCTGGGACAGGGGGCGCGTGGGGAAAAACTGTTTTTT
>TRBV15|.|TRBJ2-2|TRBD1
CATRRPGQGSTGELFF
TGTGCCACCAGACGACCGGGACAGGGGAGCACCGGGGAGCTGTTTTTT
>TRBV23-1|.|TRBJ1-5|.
CASPGRVNQPQHF
TGCGCCAGCCCGGGAAGGGTCAATCAGCCCCAGCATTTT
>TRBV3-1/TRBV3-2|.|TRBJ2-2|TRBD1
CASRTGGNTGELFF
TGTGCCAGTCGTACAGGGGGTAACACCGGGGAGCTGTTTTTT
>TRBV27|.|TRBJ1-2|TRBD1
CASRIRQGDGYTF
TGTGCCAGCAGGATCAGACAGGGTGACGGCTACACCTTC
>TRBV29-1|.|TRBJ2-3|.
CSVGDFVGTDTQYF
TGCAGCGTTGGGGACTTCGTTGGCACAGATACGCAGTATTTT
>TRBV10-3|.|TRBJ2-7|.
CAISDRWSYEQYF
TGTGCCATCAGCGACAGGTGGAGCTACGAGCAGTACTTC
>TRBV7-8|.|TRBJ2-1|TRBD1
CASSLVTGLSYNEQFF
TGTGCCAGCAGCTTAGTGACAGGGCTCTCCTACAATGAGCAGTTCTTC
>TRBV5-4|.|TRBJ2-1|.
CASSFGSLSYNEQFF
TGTGCCAGCAGCTTCGGGAGTCTCTCCTACAATGAGCAGTTCTTC
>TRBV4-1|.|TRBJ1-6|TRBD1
CASSQDSGGSPLHF
TGCGCCAGCAGCCAAGATTCAGGGGGTTCACCCCTCCACTTT
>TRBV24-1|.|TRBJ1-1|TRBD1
CATSSKGQGALDTEAFF
TGTGCCACCAGCTCGAAAGGACAGGGGGCCCTGGACACTGAAGCTTTCTTT
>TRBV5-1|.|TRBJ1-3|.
CASSLVGQGSGNTIYF
TGCGCCAGCAGCTTGGTCGGCCAGGGATCGGGAAACACCATATATTTT
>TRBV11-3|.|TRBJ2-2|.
CASSWDGGSRELFF
TGTGCCAGCAGCTGGGATGGGGGGAGTCGAGAGCTGTTTTTT
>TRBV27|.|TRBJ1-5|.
CATRGMAGSNQPQHF
TGTGCCACCCGAGGTATGGCGGGTAGCAATCAGCCCCAGCATTTT
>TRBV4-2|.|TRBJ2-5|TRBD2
CASSLTSGGGRETQYF
TGTGCCAGCAGCCTTACTAGCGGGGGGGGGAGAGAGACCCAGTACTTC
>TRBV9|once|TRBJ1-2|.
CASSPSGSYGYTF
TGTGCCAGCAGCCCCTCAGGATCTTATGGCTACACCTTC
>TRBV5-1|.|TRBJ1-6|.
CASSLVPGGPLHF
TGCGCCAGCAGCTTGGTGCCAGGAGGACCCCTCCACTTT
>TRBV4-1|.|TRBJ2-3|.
CASSQYPKTSADTQYF
TGCGCCAGCAGCCAATACCCCAAGACTAGTGCAGATACGCAGTATTTT
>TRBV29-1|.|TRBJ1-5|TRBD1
CSVWTGNSNQPQHF
TGCAGCGTGTGGACAGGGAATAGCAATCAGCCCCAGCATTTT
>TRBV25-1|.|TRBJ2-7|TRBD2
CASSDSRLAGRTYEQYF
TGTGCCAGCAGTGATTCACGACTAGCGGGGAGAACCTACGAGCAGTACTTC
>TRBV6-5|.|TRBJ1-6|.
CASSRQSYNSPLHF
TGTGCCAGCAGCCGACAGTCATATAATTCACCCCTCCACTTT
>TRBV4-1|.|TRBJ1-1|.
CASSQDGRGAETEAFF
TGCGCCAGCAGCCAAGATGGGAGGGGCGCTGAGACTGAAGCTTTCTTT
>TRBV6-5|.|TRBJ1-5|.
CASNTISGQPQHF
TGTGCCAGCAACACCATCTCGGGGCAGCCCCAGCATTTT
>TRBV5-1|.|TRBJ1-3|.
CASSVTGSSNGNTIYF
TGCGCCAGCAGCGTTACAGGCAGTTCGAATGGAAACACCATATATTTT
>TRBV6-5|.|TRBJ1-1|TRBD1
CASSRGTVNTEAFF
TGTGCCAGCAGCCGCGGGACAGTGAACACTGAAGCTTTCTTT
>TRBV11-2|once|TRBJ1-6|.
CASSLAFSGLAGSPLHF
TGTGCCAGCAGCTTAGCGTTTTCTGGGTTAGCTGGATCACCCCTCCACTTT
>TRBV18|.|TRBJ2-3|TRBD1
CASSPSDRGTDTQYF
TGTGCCAGCTCACCTTCCGACAGGGGCACAGATACGCAGTATTTT
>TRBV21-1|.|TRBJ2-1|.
CASSRPGTVGSSYNEQFF
TGTGCCAGCAGCCGTCCCGGGACAGTGGGCAGCTCCTACAATGAGCAGTTCTTC
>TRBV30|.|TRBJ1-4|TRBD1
CAWSGQGGLNEKLFF
TGTGCCTGGAGTGGCCAAGGGGGCCTTAATGAAAAACTGTTTTTT
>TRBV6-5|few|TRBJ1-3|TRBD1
CASGTGSSGNTIYF
TGTGCCAGTGGGACAGGGAGCTCTGGAAACACCATATATTTT
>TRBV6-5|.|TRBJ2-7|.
CASSPRQGQGQYF
TGTGCCAGCAGTCCCCGCCAGGGGCAAGGGCAGTACTTC
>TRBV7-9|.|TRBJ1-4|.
CASSPRRGTSATNEKLFF
TGTGCCAGCAGCCCCCGCAGAGGTACCTCTGCAACTAATGAAAAACTGTTTTTT
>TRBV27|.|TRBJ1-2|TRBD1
CASSTGGGQGLAGYTF
TGTGCCAGCAGTACAGGCGGAGGACAGGGGCTTGCTGGCTACACCTTC
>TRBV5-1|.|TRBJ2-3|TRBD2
CASSRGDDPGWGTDTQYF
TGCGCCAGCAGCCGGGGGGATGATCCGGGGTGGGGCACAGATACGCAGTATTTT
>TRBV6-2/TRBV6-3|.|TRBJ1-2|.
CASSYSGAGANYGYTF
TGTGCCAGCAGTTACTCCGGGGCAGGGGCTAACTATGGCTACACCTTC
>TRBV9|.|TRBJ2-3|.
CASSTRPGLQEDTQYF
TGTGCCAGCAGCACCCGACCGGGACTCCAGGAAGATACGCAGTATTTT
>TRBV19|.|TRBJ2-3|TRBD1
CASSLTQGAEDTQYF
TGTGCCAGTAGTCTTACACAGGGGGCAGAAGATACGCAGTATTTT
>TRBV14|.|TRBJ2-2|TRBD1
CASSRIQQGVTGELFF
TGTGCCAGCAGCCGTATCCAACAGGGGGTCACCGGGGAGCTGTTTTTT
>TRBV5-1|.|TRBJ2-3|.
CASSLTGDTQYF
TGCGCCAGCAGCCTGACTGGTGATACGCAGTATTTT
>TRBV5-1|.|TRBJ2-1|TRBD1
CASSSRSGGMGNEQFF
TGCGCCAGCAGCTCTCGATCAGGGGGAATGGGCAATGAGCAGTTCTTC
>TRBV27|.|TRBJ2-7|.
CASSPSWGRTYEQYF
TGTGCCAGCAGCCCTTCGTGGGGCCGCACCTACGAGCAGTACTTC
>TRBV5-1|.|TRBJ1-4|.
CASSSGDLTNEKLFF
TGCGCCAGCAGTTCTGGGGACTTAACTAATGAAAAACTGTTTTTT
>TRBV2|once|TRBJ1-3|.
CASSTGLISGNTIYF
TGTGCCAGCAGTACGGGACTGATCTCTGGAAACACCATATATTTT
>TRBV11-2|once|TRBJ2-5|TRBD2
CASSLLRGVTTQYF
TGTGCCAGCAGCTTGCTGCGGGGGGTAACGACCCAGTACTTC
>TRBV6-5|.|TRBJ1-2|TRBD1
CASRASRQGPYGYTF
TGTGCCAGCAGGGCGAGTCGACAGGGTCCCTATGGCTACACCTTC
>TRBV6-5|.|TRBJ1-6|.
CASSGTGNSPLHF
TGTGCCAGCAGCGGAACGGGAAATTCACCCCTCCACTTT
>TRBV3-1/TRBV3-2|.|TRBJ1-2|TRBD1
CASTGTGGGLGGYTF
TGTGCCAGCACCGGGACAGGGGGCGGGTTAGGAGGCTACACCTTC
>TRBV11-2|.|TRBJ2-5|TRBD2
CASSWNSGGAETQYF
TGTGCCAGCAGCTGGAATAGCGGGGGGGCGGAGACCCAGTACTTC
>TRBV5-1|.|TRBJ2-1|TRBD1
CASSFGQGVDEQFF
TGCGCCAGCAGCTTCGGACAGGGAGTTGATGAGCAGTTCTTC
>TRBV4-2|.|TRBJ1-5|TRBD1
CASSRITGGAQPQHF
TGTGCCAGCAGCCGGATCACAGGGGGCGCGCAGCCCCAGCATTTT